This T cell receptor beta chain was retrieved from a study of blood T cells in healthy people across ages (dated by TCRdb to between 2015 and 2017). About the study as a whole: In model experiments, template switching captured roughly one uniquely barcoded TCR beta cDNA molecule for every two T cells. To track age-related changes in TCR beta repertoire diversity, the study relied on deep sequencing normalized with unique cDNA molecular identifiers. For two donors (one aged 18 to 30 and one aged 80 or older), the study analyzed two additional independent replicas of 1 million unique cDNA reads from the same blood draw. To avoid experimental bias, donors of different ages were randomly spread across the sequencing lanes. Donors were grouped into four age groups: young (average about 15 years), middle-aged (roughly 40), aged (approximately 67) and long-lived (approximately 81).

What the authors observed across the whole study: Estimates of total diversity based on one million sequenced T cells were regarded as lower bounds and as underestimates. Observed TCR beta diversity per million T cells fell roughly linearly with age, and a significant reduction was already apparent by age around 40. The long-lived group showed more naive CD4+ T cells, fewer expanded clones and increased TCR diversity than the aged group, suggesting age selection. Because profiling used bulk unsorted PBMCs, naive and antigen-experienced compartments could not be compared conclusively. A strong correlation was found between observed TCR beta diversity and the percentage of naive T cells measured by flow cytometry. Because the CMV infection status of the donors was unknown, age-related changes in expanded clonotypes may potentially have been confounded.

Ten or more counts support this clonotype. Its antigen target is currently unknown. The record has no base qualities; no much larger clone is one base away. Libraries were constructed by 5' RACE. Sequencing relied on an Illumina HiSeq 2500. The second PCR ran for roughly 7 to 11 cycles and used a J-beta primer mix along with a sample-barcoded 5' primer. Each TCR beta cDNA molecule received a unique molecular identifier from a template-switch 5' adaptor carrying 12 random nucleotides. At least 3 million CDR3-containing paired-end reads were obtained from each sample. First-strand cDNA synthesis was performed from all RNA using the Mint cDNA synthesis kit, with priming by a TRBC-specific oligonucleotide. Following uracil-DNA glycosylase treatment, a first 18-cycle PCR with universal primers M1SS and BC2_uni_R was performed on all cDNA. The original pipeline was this. For normalization, 1 million high-quality reads were randomly selected from each sample, with every read carrying a distinct molecular identifier. Reads with shared molecular identifiers were discarded instead of being binned into consensus sequences. CDR3 identification, clonotype clustering and error correction used MiTCR with a Q25 quality threshold and the strictest error-elimination algorithm. A nonparametric unseen species model using Euler transformation provided a lower-bound estimate of total TCR beta diversity. The public sequencing data were trimmed at Q25 with fastp and processed into clonotypes with MiXCR by TCRdb, which kept only in-frame beta chains. Every entry covers one CDR3 protein and lists the most common genes and DNA from its rows. The V and J calls, along with clone size, are taken from TCRdb and not from the paper's own processing. For this sample there are 1.6 million or so distinct CDR3 sequences; roughly 30% appear just once. Of the sample, approximately 10% falls within the top ten clones.

Donors were 35 to 40 systemically healthy Caucasian individuals from Russia aged 6 to 90 years. Each donor gave 8 to 10 milliliters of peripheral blood, drawn into EDTA-treated Vacutainer tubes. PBMCs were isolated by Ficoll-Paque density-gradient centrifugation, with at least 6 million obtained per sample. Trizol reagent was used to extract total RNA from PBMCs, with at least 5.5 micrograms per sample. For every donor, flow cytometry on a PBMC aliquot measured the percentage of naive CD45RAhigh/CD27high T cells. V was cut back by 8 bases and J by 4 bases, leaving a gap of 14 bases between them. Measured from the cysteine to the phenylalanine, the CDR3 is 13 residues long. Just the 39-base CDR3 DNA is kept, in frame starting at base 1. The germline V gene (reference sequence) provides CDR1 MNHEY and CDR2 SMNVEV.

This sequence was found in a woman in her thirties in good health. The source material was blood. Recombination linked TRBV27 to TRBJ2-5; no confident D gene assignment can be made. The sequenced DNA is TGTGCCAGCCGTACTGAGAGACTAGAGACCCAGTACTTC. It translates as CASRTERLETQYF.